This TCR beta chain came from a study of T cells after yellow fever vaccination. Study outcomes and limitations: After the booster, nearly 98% of CD4 and 88% of CD8 primary-response clones were re-detected. A small proportion of clonotypes was detected in both the CD4 and CD8 compartments.

A process of 5'RACE template switching, which added a universal primer site and UMIs, was used to make TCR cDNA. TCRdb reprocessed the 5' RACE reads with MiXCR, giving one entry per CDR3 protein. The data hold over 70,000 distinct CDR3 sequences, with approximately 7.5% observed a single time. V was cut by 6 bases and J by 10 bases, with 19 bases left in between. Per germline, CDR1 DFQATT and CDR2 SNEGSKA (reference sequence). The CDR3 loop spans 13 amino acids. There are a few counts of this clonotype. Its antigen is not known. V is TRBV20-1 and J is TRBJ2-1; D is possibly TRBD2 (6 bases). Sample: CD8+ T cells sorted from PBMCs, taken on the day of the yellow fever booster vaccination. The clonotype comes from a man aged 25 to 40 who received the YFV17D yellow fever vaccine. For the CDR3, the DNA is TGCAGTGCCGGGGGACCTCGGGCTCCAGAGCAGTTCTTC. It encodes CSAGGPRAPEQFF.